The rows below give T cell receptor beta chains drawn from one sample of a study of blood T cell repertoires in COVID-19. Data came from immunoSEQ multiplex PCR; TCRdb stores just in-frame clones and leaves some out. Here the sample spans about 130,000 clones, roughly 80% being singletons. Sequencing used peripheral blood. These receptors all come from a woman between 50 and 59 years old with acute or convalescent COVID-19. The CDR3 runs from the conserved cysteine through the conserved F or W. Each record gives: clone size, V gene, J gene, D gene, CDR3 DNA, CDR3 protein. D genes are given only for firm matches. Some rows mark clone size as missing; the rest say once, few, many or name a class of expanded clone.

-	TRBV12-5	TRBJ1-4	-	TGTGCTGTTGGAATCGCGGGGGGGAATGAAAAACTGTTTTTT	CAVGIAGGNEKLFF
-	TRBV2	TRBJ1-4	TRBD1	TGTGCCAGCAGCGGGACAGGGGAGTGGGAAAAACTGTTTTTT	CASSGTGEWEKLFF
-	TRBV24-1	TRBJ1-1	-	TGTGCCACCAGTGATGGGGCTGGGGCTAACACTGAAGCTTTCTTT	CATSDGAGANTEAFF
-	TRBV30	TRBJ1-1	-	TGTGCCTGGAAAAGGGGCAACACTGAAGCTTTCTTT	CAWKRGNTEAFF
few	TRBV6-1	TRBJ1-1	-	TGTGCCAGCAGTGAACGGAGGGAGACGGCTGAAGCTTTCTTT	CASSERRETAEAFF
-	TRBV30	TRBJ1-5	-	TGTGCCTGGAGTCCAGGGGATAGCAATCAGCCCCAGCATTTT	CAWSPGDSNQPQHF
-	TRBV18	TRBJ1-1	-	TGTGCCAGCTCATTAACAGGGAACACTGAAGCTTTCTTT	CASSLTGNTEAFF
-	TRBV5-6	TRBJ1-1	TRBD1	TGTGCCAGCAGCCCCGGCGGGACAGGGGGGACTGAAGCTTTCTTT	CASSPGGTGGTEAFF
few	TRBV10-3	TRBJ1-6	-	TGTGCCATCAGAAGCGCCCTAGATAATTCACCCCTCCACTTT	CAIRSALDNSPLHF
-	TRBV11-2	TRBJ1-3	-	TGTGCCAGCAGCCCGGGGGGAAACACCATATATTTT	CASSPGGNTIYF
once	TRBV5-1	TRBJ1-1	-	TGCGCCAGCAGCTTCCGTTCGACAGGGAACACTGAAGCTTTCTTT	CASSFRSTGNTEAFF
-	TRBV5-6	TRBJ1-1	-	TGTGCCAGCAGCTTTCCGGACAGCACTGAAGCTTTCTTT	CASSFPDSTEAFF
-	TRBV28	TRBJ1-6	-	TGTGCCAGCATCAGGGTTATCGGAGGGTCCTATAATTCACCCCTCCACTTT	CASIRVIGGSYNSPLHF
-	TRBV27	TRBJ1-6	-	TGTGCCAGCAGTTTTAATAGCCCCAGTAATTCACCCCTCCACTTT	CASSFNSPSNSPLHF
once	TRBV30	TRBJ1-6	TRBD1	TGTGCCTGGAGTGGGACAGGAGGATCACCCCTCCACTTT	CAWSGTGGSPLHF
-	TRBV9	TRBJ2-1	-	TGTGCCAGCAGCGAGGGGGGGAGTCACAATGAGCAGTTCTTC	CASSEGGSHNEQFF
-	TRBV29-1	TRBJ2-5	-	TGCAGCGTTGAATCCGGGTTGGAGACCCAGTACTTC	CSVESGLETQYF
-	TRBV3-1/TRBV3-2	TRBJ2-7	-	TGTGCCAGCAGCCAAGGTTACCGTGCCAGGGGGGCCTACGAGCAGTACTTC	CASSQGYRARGAYEQYF
-	TRBV19	TRBJ1-2	-	TGTGCCAGTAACAGCCAAGACTATGGCTACACCTTC	CASNSQDYGYTF
-	TRBV30	TRBJ1-2	-	TGTGCCTGGAGCCAGGACACGAACTATGGCTACACCTTC	CAWSQDTNYGYTF
once	TRBV7-9	TRBJ1-1	-	TGTGCCAGCAGCCCCAAGGGGACACAATCGAACACTGAAGCTTTCTTT	CASSPKGTQSNTEAFF
-	TRBV27	TRBJ1-2	-	TGTGCCAGCAGTTTATCGGGTCCGGGGGGCACCATGGACTACACCTTC	CASSLSGPGGTMDYTF
-	TRBV11-2	TRBJ2-3	-	TGTGCCAGCAGCACTTTTACAGGGTCCACAGATACGCAGTATTTT	CASSTFTGSTDTQYF
-	TRBV18	TRBJ2-3	TRBD1	TGTGCCAGCTCACCGAACAGGGGGGGCACAGATACGCAGTATTTT	CASSPNRGGTDTQYF
-	TRBV5-1	TRBJ1-2	-	TGCGCCAGCCGCCCGGTCGAGGACTATGGCTACACCTTC	CASRPVEDYGYTF
-	TRBV18	TRBJ1-1	-	TGTGCCAGCTCACAGGGACGGGGACGGGGGACTGAAGCTTTCTTT	CASSQGRGRGTEAFF
many	TRBV6-7	TRBJ1-1	-	TGTGCCAGCAATGGGGAGACATCGGTAACTGAAGCTTTCTTT	CASNGETSVTEAFF
-	TRBV18	TRBJ1-2	-	TGTGCCAGCTCACCACCGGCCAGGGTCTATGGCTACACCTTC	CASSPPARVYGYTF
-	TRBV27	TRBJ1-2	-	TGTGCCAGAAAAAATCCCCCCAAATTGAACTATGGCTACACCTTC	CARKNPPKLNYGYTF
-	TRBV14	TRBJ2-1	TRBD2	TGTGCCAGCAGCCGAAGGGCACTAGCGGCCTCATCCTACAATGAGCAGTTCTTC	CASSRRALAASSYNEQFF
-	TRBV9	TRBJ1-2	-	TGTGCCAGCAGCCCGGCCAGGGAGGCCCAGCATGGCTACACCTTC	CASSPAREAQHGYTF
-	TRBV11-2	TRBJ2-7	TRBD2	TGTGCCAGCAGCTTAGTTGCGGGACTAGCTATCGAGCAGTACTTC	CASSLVAGLAIEQYF
-	TRBV19	TRBJ1-6	-	TGTGCCAGTAGTATCACCCGCGGCGACTCCTATAATTCACCCCTCCACTTT	CASSITRGDSYNSPLHF
-	TRBV7-7	TRBJ1-3	-	TGTGCCAGCAGCTTAGGTGCACCGAGCTCTGGAAACACCATATATTTT	CASSLGAPSSGNTIYF
-	TRBV28	TRBJ2-7	-	TGTGCCAGCAGTGACAGTTACGAGCAGTACTTC	CASSDSYEQYF
-	TRBV21-1	TRBJ1-2	-	TGTGCCAGCAGCAATATAAGGACAGGGGCTAACTATGGCTACACCTTC	CASSNIRTGANYGYTF
-	TRBV24-1	TRBJ2-3	TRBD2	TGTGCCACCAGTGACCCAGGCCCGGGAGGAGATACGCAGTATTTT	CATSDPGPGGDTQYF
-	TRBV7-9	TRBJ2-4	TRBD2	TGTGCCAGCAGCTTAGACCACGTTGTTGGGAGCGGGGGAGACATTCAGTACTTC	CASSLDHVVGSGGDIQYF
-	TRBV2	TRBJ2-5	TRBD1	TGTGCCAGCAGTGGGACAGGGGGGAGGGACCAGTACTTC	CASSGTGGRDQYF
-	TRBV30	TRBJ1-5	TRBD1	TGTGCCTGCTCGGACAGGGGCAAGGGGAGCAATCAGCCCCAGCATTTT	CACSDRGKGSNQPQHF